This TCR beta chain is from a study of T cell changes during pregnancy in multiple sclerosis. Using immunoSEQ multiplex PCR, the repertoire was profiled, and TCRdb retains in-frame clones only, with some absent. The sample lists 45,000 or so clones, over 85% seen once, with around 2% in the top ten. This CDR3 spans 15 amino acids. V dropped 4 bases and J dropped 8; count of bases not matched to a gene: 10. Germline CDR1 MDHEN, CDR2 SYDVKM. The source material was peripheral blood, sampled in the first trimester of pregnancy. This TCR came from a female donor with multiple sclerosis, enrolled in a pregnancy study. The V gene is TRBV28, the J gene TRBJ2-2; 7 bases fit TRBD2. The CDR3 DNA reads as TGTGCCAGCAGTTCCCCGTCAGCGGGGATAGGGGAGCTGTTTTTT. It translates to CASSSPSAGIGELFF.